One and the same sample provided the 9 T cell receptor beta chains below, sequenced in a study of human T cells and chemical hapten exposure. TCRdb fed the RACE reads into MiXCR, producing one record per CDR3 protein. The data show some 200,000 distinct CDR3 sequences, with 30% seen just once and approximately 3% held by the top ten. As to time point: pre-sensitization, week 0. Treatment indicated: therapeutic diphenylcyclopropenone sensitization with weekly scalp DPC. The specimen was whole blood, collected in connection with sensitization to the hapten diphenylcyclopropenone (DPC). These receptor sequences come from a woman aged 25-40 years with alopecia areata. Some clones in this sample may be carry-over from other donors' samples.

This clonotype was picked up a small number of times. This CDR3 is CSAKIPGQLNQPQHF. CDR3 bases: TGCAGTGCTAAGATCCCGGGACAGTTGAATCAGCCCCAGCATTTT. V gene TRBV20-1 combines with J gene TRBJ1-5; TRBD1 agrees at 7 bases. The V and J ends lost 4 bases and 4 bases, in that order; junction bases with no gene match: 10. CDR1 and CDR2 from the germline V gene are DFQATT and SNEGSKA (reference sequence). This CDR3 contains 15 residues.

To note about this clonotype: Since no conserved phenylalanine or tryptophan closes the CDR3, a read error is the likely cause. The rearrangement uses TRBV10-3 and TRBJ2-1, with D possibly matching TRBD1 (6 bases). Trimming took 2 bases from V and 0 from J, leaving 8 bases between them. Per germline, CDR1 ENHRY and CDR2 SYGVKD. The length of the CDR3 is 15 residues. The CDR3 bases are TGTGCCATCAGTGAGGGACAGAGCTCCTACAATGAGCAGTTCTCC. As protein: CAISEGQSSYNEQFS.

This clonotype came up once. The gene calls are TRBV20-1 and TRBJ2-7; TRBD1 aligns across 7 bases. Looked up from germline, CDR1 is DFQATT and CDR2 is SNEGSKA (reference sequence). The CDR3 is 14 amino acids. The junction had 8 bases not matched to a gene; V was cut back by 5 bases and J by 1 base. The DNA for the CDR3 is TGCAGTGCTCCAAAACAGGGGCAATCCTACGAGCAGTACTTC. This translates into CSAPKQGQSYEQYF.

In its sample, this clonotype was seen a few times. The gene calls are TRBV28 and TRBJ2-3; D possibly corresponds to TRBD2 (6 bases). The CDR3 has 15 residues. Deletions cut 6 bases from V and 5 bases from J, with 18 bases between. CDR1 and CDR2 from the germline V gene are MDHEN and SYDVKM. CDR3: CASSAAGGPKDTQYF. The CDR3 DNA reads as TGTGCCAGCAGCGCCGCCGGAGGGCCCAAAGATACGCAGTATTTT. Filled out from reference TRBV28 and TRBJ2-3, the complete variable domain reads DVKVTQSSRYLVKRTGEKVFLECVQDMDHENMFWYRQDPGLGLRLIYFSYDVKMKEKGDIPEGYSVSREKKERFSLILESASTNQTSMYLCASSAAGGPKDTQYFGPGTRLTVL.

The V call is TRBV28, the J call TRBJ1-6; D ambiguous. The CDR3 has 14 residues. Trimming left V 2 bases short and J 9 bases short, with 11 bases between. From germline, CDR1 is MDHEN and CDR2 SYDVKM. The CDR3 is CASSLRGYGSPLHF. The CDR3 nucleotides read TGTGCCAGCAGTTTAAGAGGTTATGGTTCACCCCTCCACTTT.

The genes are TRBV10-3 and TRBJ1-1; TRBD1 might be the D (5 bases). Trimming shortened V by 8 bases and J by 1 base, and 14 bases separated the two germline ends. The germline V gene has CDR1 ENHRY and CDR2 SYGVKD. This CDR3 has 14 amino acids. The CDR3 region is CAIGGRPGNTEAFF. CDR3 coding DNA: TGTGCCATCGGGGGGAGACCCGGGAACACTGAAGCTTTCTTT.

The chain uses TRBV4-3 and TRBJ1-2, with a tentative D call TRBD1 (5 bases). CDR3 length: 14 residues. Germline CDR1 LGHNA, CDR2 YSLEER. The V gene lost 0 bases and the J gene lost 6 bases, with 11 bases spanning the gap. CDR3 region: CASSQEGATDGYTF. CDR3 sequence (DNA): TGCGCCAGCAGCCAAGAAGGGGCCACGGATGGCTACACCTTC.

This sequence joins TRBV10-3 and TRBJ1-4, with D unresolved. V was pared by 2 bases and J by 7 bases, with 8 bases between. Germline V gene lookup returns CDR1 ENHRY and CDR2 SYGVKD. The CDR3 length is 13 residues. CDR3 residues: CAISERPAEKLFF. The CDR3 bases are TGTGCCATCAGTGAGCGGCCCGCTGAAAAACTGTTTTTT.

This clonotype showed up just a few times. The chain carries TRBV28 and TRBJ2-3; D is ambiguous. The CDR3 is 12 amino acids. Trimming stripped 1 base from V and 5 bases from J, with 4 bases between. CDR1 is MDHEN, CDR2 SYDVKM, per germline. This CDR3 is CASSLSRDTQYF. CDR3 coding DNA: TGTGCCAGCAGTTTATCTAGAGATACGCAGTATTTT. The full variable domain, completed using reference TRBV28 and TRBJ2-3, is DVKVTQSSRYLVKRTGEKVFLECVQDMDHENMFWYRQDPGLGLRLIYFSYDVKMKEKGDIPEGYSVSREKKERFSLILESASTNQTSMYLCASSLSRDTQYFGPGTRLTVL.